One and the same sample provided the 27 T cell receptor beta chains below, sequenced in a study of identical twins. TCRdb ran MiXCR on the 5' RACE reads and lists one entry per CDR3 protein. The sample includes 700,000 to 950,000 distinct CDR3 sequences, around 12% seen only once; the top ten take 1.5% to 2%. These data also featured in a second study, about yellow fever vaccine responses in identical twins.

The sample comprised PBMCs. The receptor set was obtained from a woman under 30 in good health.

This clonotype was observed at least ten times. V and J are TRBV2 and TRBJ1-6; maybe TRBD1 (5 bases). Germline lookup yields CDR1 SNHLY and CDR2 FYNNEI. The CDR3 is 16 amino acids. The ends were cut back, 1 base at V and 9 bases at J, with 16 bases in the middle. The CDR3 loop reads CASSEVGPRFGSPLHF. In nucleotides, the CDR3 is TGTGCCAGCAGTGAAGTGGGACCTCGTTTCGGTTCACCCCTCCACTTT.

This clonotype was counted many times. The genes are TRBV7-7 and TRBJ2-5; tentative D call: TRBD1 (5 bases). V was trimmed by 0 bases and J by 3 bases, leaving 5 bases between them. The CDR3 is 13 residues long. The V gene's germline CDR1 is SSHAT and CDR2 FNYEAQ (reference sequence). The CDR3 protein is CASSLATEETQYF. The CDR3 DNA follows: TGTGCCAGCAGCTTAGCGACAGAAGAGACCCAGTACTTC.

This rearrangement joins TRBV7-9 to TRBJ2-7; 11 positions agree with TRBD2. In germline, CDR1 is SEHNR, CDR2 FQNEAQ (reference sequence). This CDR3 comprises 16 residues. With 0 bases clipped from V and 2 bases from J, the junction kept 3 bases outside the gene matches. In DNA form, the CDR3 reads TGTGCCAGCAGCTTAGCGGGGACTAGCGGTCCCTACGAGCAGTACTTC. This gives the protein CASSLAGTSGPYEQYF.

This clonotype has just a few counts. This rearrangement joins TRBV29-1 to TRBJ2-3; D may be TRBD1 (5 bases). CDR1 and CDR2 (germline): SQVTM, ANQGSEA. This CDR3 is 14 amino acids long. Trimming removed 7 bases at V and 0 bases at J, with 14 bases between. DNA of the CDR3: TGCAGCGCTGCCCGACAGCCTAGCACAGATACGCAGTATTTT. Translating gives CSAARQPSTDTQYF.

This clonotype was counted between two and nine times. The chain employs TRBV20-1 and TRBJ2-1, with D perhaps matching TRBD1 or TRBD2 (5 bases each). CDR1 is DFQATT, CDR2 SNEGSKA, per germline (reference sequence). Trimming left V 0 bases short and J 5 bases short, with 11 bases between. This CDR3 has 14 residues. In DNA form, the CDR3 reads TGCAGTGCTAGAGACGGCCGAGGGGACAATGAGCAGTTCTTC. Translated, it gives CSARDGRGDNEQFF.

The J gene is TRBJ2-7, the V gene TRBV19, with D possibly matching TRBD2 (6 bases). From germline, CDR1 is LNHDA and CDR2 SQIVND (reference sequence). CDR3 length equals 13 residues. V lost 10 bases, J lost 0 bases, and 13 bases lay in between. The CDR3 sequence is CATRNGGSYEQYF. The CDR3 nucleotides read TGTGCCACCCGCAACGGGGGCTCCTACGAGCAGTACTTC.

V usage is TRBV3-1 and J usage is TRBJ2-3, with TRBD2 matching over 13 bases. The junction had 3 bases not matched to a gene; V was cut back by 4 bases and J by 2 bases. Germline assignment: CDR1 LGHDT and CDR2 YNNKEL (reference sequence). This CDR3 has 16 residues. The CDR3 sequence: CASSLTSGRNTDTQYF. CDR3 nucleotide sequence: TGTGCCAGCAGCCTGACTAGCGGGAGGAACACAGATACGCAGTATTTT.

This clonotype was counted ten times or more. The chain is built from TRBV12-3 or TRBV12-4 and TRBJ2-1; D is perhaps TRBD2 (6 bases). This CDR3 has 16 amino acids. V dropped 5 bases and J dropped 9 bases, with 23 bases sitting between them. The CDR3 region is CASSGGFQTSHLEQFF. CDR3 DNA sequence: TGTGCCAGCAGTGGAGGGTTTCAAACTAGTCACCTTGAGCAGTTCTTC.

This chain connects TRBV18 to TRBJ1-1; TRBD1 matches 9 bases. Unmatched junction bases numbered 8, after V lost 3 bases and J lost 0 bases. Germline assignment: CDR1 KGHSH and CDR2 LQKENI. This CDR3 has 17 residues. The DNA of the CDR3 is TGTGCCAGCTCACCTGGGGTCGGACAGGGGATGAACACTGAAGCTTTCTTT. Protein sequence: CASSPGVGQGMNTEAFF.

This chain uses TRBV11-2 with TRBJ2-1; D perhaps matches TRBD2 (5 bases). Germline V gene lookup returns CDR1 SGHAT and CDR2 FQNNGV. V gave up 5 bases and J gave up 4 bases, with 15 bases separating them. The CDR3 has 15 amino acids. The CDR3 here is CASSIIRTGYNEQFF. The CDR3 coding sequence is TGTGCCAGCAGCATTATTAGGACGGGATACAATGAGCAGTTCTTC.

This clonotype has at least ten counts. The chain uses TRBV2 and TRBJ2-2; unclear D gene. V lost 9 bases and J 4 bases, leaving 9 bases between the germline ends. This CDR3 comprises 12 residues. Germline V CDR1 and CDR2: SNHLY, FYNNEI. The CDR3 nucleotides read TGTGCCAGAATAGAACCCACCGGGGAGCTGTTTTTT. Encoded protein: CARIEPTGELFF.

This clonotype was picked up a small number of times. The chain links TRBV7-2 to TRBJ2-3; D is possibly TRBD1 (6 bases). Germline CDR1 reads SGHTA; CDR2 reads FQGNSA. V lost 5 bases to trimming and J lost 1 base, with 13 bases between them. The CDR3 is 15 residues long. CDR3 sequence: CASSPQGWGTDTQYF. As DNA, the CDR3 is TGTGCCAGCAGCCCCCAGGGGTGGGGCACAGATACGCAGTATTTT.

The table lists this clonotype with many counts. The chain links TRBV4-1 to TRBJ2-1; perhaps TRBD2 as D (6 bases). Trimming took off 0 bases at V and 7 bases at J, with 13 bases between the two ends. This CDR3 is 15 amino acids long. In germline, CDR1 is MGHRA, CDR2 YSYEKL. CDR3 amino acids: CASSQDRLGGNEQFF. CDR3 in DNA: TGCGCCAGCAGCCAAGATAGACTAGGTGGTAATGAGCAGTTCTTC.

This clonotype was seen more than once but under ten times. The CDR3 coding sequence is TGCGCCAGCAGCTGGGAGCCGCTACCCACCTCCTCCTACAATGAGCAGTTCTTC. Residues: CASSWEPLPTSSYNEQFF. The chain joins TRBV5-1 to TRBJ2-1, with TRBD2 as a possible D gene (5 bases). V lost 3 bases and J lost 0, with 19 bases in between. The CDR3 runs to 18 residues. Germline V gene data show CDR1 as SGHRS and CDR2 as YFSETQ.

The V gene is TRBV6-5, the J gene TRBJ1-5; TRBD1 agrees at 8 bases. Germline V gene sequence: CDR1 MNHEY, CDR2 SVGAGI. The CDR3 length is 16 residues. V was pared by 2 bases and J by 3 bases, with 6 bases of the junction left unmatched. CDR3 nucleotide sequence: TGTGCCAGCAGTTACCCCTCGGACAGGGTCAATCAGCCCCAGCATTTT. Its protein product is CASSYPSDRVNQPQHF.

This clonotype occurred a few times. V usage is TRBV6-5 and J usage is TRBJ1-3; no clear D. The germline gives CDR1 MNHEY, CDR2 SVGAGI. V lost 0 bases, J lost 4 bases, and 4 bases lay in between. CDR3 size: 13 residues. The DNA of the CDR3 is TGTGCCAGCAGTTACTCGAAAGGAAACACCATATATTTT. It codes for CASSYSKGNTIYF.

In its sample, this clonotype was seen a few times. The chain recombines TRBV6-2 or TRBV6-3 with TRBJ1-5; no reliable D call. The CDR3 is 18 amino acids. From germline, CDR1 is MNHEY and CDR2 SVGEGT. Trimming took 3 bases from V and 1 from J, leaving 19 bases between them. The CDR3 nucleotides are TGTGCCAGCAGTTATGGGCAGGAAGGTTGGTTAAGCAATCAGCCCCAGCATTTT. This codes for CASSYGQEGWLSNQPQHF.

The chain is built from TRBV5-1 and TRBJ1-2, with 7 bases lining up with TRBD1. This CDR3 is 14 amino acids long. The ends lost 0 bases at V and 4 bases at J; junction bases unmatched: 3. The germline CDR1 and CDR2 sequences are SGHRS and YFSETQ. CDR3 sequence (DNA): TGCGCCAGCAGCTTGGGACAGGGTTCCTATGGCTACACCTTC. Translated: CASSLGQGSYGYTF.

This clonotype was observed many times. The rearrangement uses TRBV12-3 or TRBV12-4 and TRBJ2-1; possible D gene TRBD2, 6 bases. The length of the CDR3 is 13 residues. Trimming cost V 5 bases and J 7 bases, with 12 bases left between them. CDR3 sequence reads: CASSVDGGNEQFF. The CDR3, as DNA: TGTGCCAGCAGTGTCGATGGGGGGAATGAGCAGTTCTTC.

This chain links TRBV6-5 with TRBJ2-7; 7 bases map to TRBD1. The CDR3 length is 12 residues. V lost 8 bases, J lost 3 bases, and 4 bases stayed unmatched. Germline V lookup: CDR1 MNHEY, CDR2 SVGAGI. CDR3 coding DNA: TGTGCCAGCTTGACAGGGCGCTACGAGCAGTACGTC. Its translation: CASLTGRYEQYV.

The genes are TRBV2 and TRBJ2-7, with 9 positions matching TRBD2. The germline V gene has CDR1 SNHLY and CDR2 FYNNEI. J was trimmed by 3 bases and V by 2 bases; bases with no gene match: 11. The CDR3 loop spans 17 amino acids. CDR3 region: CASSERLAGLRDYEQYF. Here the CDR3 DNA reads TGTGCCAGCAGTGAAAGGCTAGCGGGACTAAGAGACTACGAGCAGTACTTC.

A few counts support this clonotype. The chain joins TRBV18 to TRBJ2-5; a weak D match, TRBD2 (6 bases). This CDR3 region has 14 residues. The germline CDR1 and CDR2 sequences are KGHSH and LQKENI. Trimming cost V 0 bases and J 3 bases, with 8 bases left between them. CDR3 amino acids: CASSPPRLEETQYF. The CDR3 nucleotides read TGTGCCAGCTCACCACCGAGACTAGAAGAGACCCAGTACTTC.

Only a few counts were recorded for this clonotype. The V gene is TRBV6-1, the J gene TRBJ1-5, with 7 bases aligning to TRBD1. Trimming removed 5 bases from V and 0 bases from J; junction bases left unmatched: 4. Germline V gives CDR1 MNHNS, CDR2 SASEGT. The CDR3 is 15 amino acids. The CDR3 protein is CASSPGTDSNQPQHF. As DNA, the CDR3 is TGTGCCAGCAGTCCCGGGACAGATAGCAATCAGCCCCAGCATTTT.

The V and J genes are TRBV3-1 and TRBJ2-1; a possible D gene is TRBD2 (5 bases). This CDR3 is 15 amino acids long. Germline values: CDR1 LGHDT, CDR2 YNNKEL (reference sequence). V was trimmed by 5 bases and J by 0 bases, leaving 11 bases between them. The CDR3: CASSSKRNSYNEQFF. In nucleotides, the CDR3 is TGTGCCAGCAGCTCCAAGCGGAACTCCTACAATGAGCAGTTCTTC.

This clonotype was found a few times. The V call is TRBV9, the J call TRBJ2-5; 7 bases are a match to TRBD1. Germline CDR1 reads SGDLS; CDR2 reads YYNGEE. Trimming cost V 0 bases and J 4 bases; bases outside gene matches: 12. The CDR3 spans 17 residues. The CDR3: CASSVGNRGQMVETQYF. CDR3 coding DNA: TGTGCCAGCAGCGTAGGGAACCGGGGACAGATGGTAGAGACCCAGTACTTC.

The chain has TRBV7-8 and TRBJ1-4; D uncertain. This CDR3 region has 19 residues. Deletions cut 10 bases from V and 0 bases from J, with 27 bases between. The V gene's germline CDR1 is SGHVS and CDR2 FQNEAQ. The CDR3, as DNA: TGTGCCACCAGAGTTGCGGGCACCCGGTCGTTGGCAACTAATGAAAAACTGTTTTTT. Translated: CATRVAGTRSLATNEKLFF.

In its sample, this clonotype was seen a few times. The junction departs from the called germline gene at one end, perhaps through a read error. The V gene is TRBV6-1, the J gene TRBJ1-5, with 9 bases identical to TRBD1. The CDR3 runs 15 residues. Germline V gene lookup returns CDR1 MNHNS and CDR2 SASEGT. The CDR3 region has the DNA TGTGCCAGCAGTACCGGACAGGGGAGCATTCAGCCCCAGCATTTT. It translates to CASSTGQGSIQPQHF.